The TCR beta chain described here comes from a study of identical twins. Germline-derived CDR1 and CDR2 are DFQATT and SNEGSKA (reference sequence). The CDR3 extends over 11 amino acids. One entry per CDR3 protein results from TCRdb running MiXCR on the 5' RACE reads. The top ten clones hold around 0.25% of a sample with roughly 1,500,000 distinct CDR3 sequences, around 33% of them seen once. Healthy Caucasians made up all donors. The V call is TRBV20-1, the J call TRBJ2-5; D is undetermined. The J call may not be correct, given that the DNA end is closer to TRBJ2-7. The sequenced sample was cord blood. This TCR was recovered from a newborn girl in good health. CDR3 protein: CSSPSLYEQYF. The DNA for the CDR3 is TGCAGTTCTCCCTCTCTGTACGAGCAGTACTTC.